This TCR beta chain was found in a study of radiation and T cells in renal cell carcinoma. Time point indicated: blood 4 weeks post-SBRT, at nephrectomy. Sample treatment: 15 Gy SBRT to primary tumor, nephrectomy 4 weeks later. Nephrectomy followed 15 Gy stereotactic body radiation by 4 weeks. Blood was sampled at baseline, 2 weeks and 4 weeks after SBRT. The data were produced by immunoSEQ multiplex PCR, yet TCRdb's version contains in-frame clones alone and is incomplete. Found here are roughly 64,000 clones, roughly 80% of them singletons; the top ten hold over 5.5%. The sample in question was blood, obtained from a patient whose treatment included radiotherapy and nephrectomy. The receptor was derived from a man aged 55-75 years with renal cell carcinoma.

CDR3 DNA: TGTGCCTGGAGTGGGACAGGGGTACTGGAAAAACTGTTTTTT. This gives the protein CAWSGTGVLEKLFF. The genes are TRBV30 and TRBJ1-4, with 9 bases that match TRBD1. CDR3 length: 14 amino acids. V was clipped by 1 base and J by 8 bases; unmatched bases: 5. CDR1 GTSNPN and CDR2 SVGIG come from the germline V gene (reference sequence).